This passage covers 24 T cell receptor beta chains from one sample sequenced in a study of type 1 and type 2 diabetes patients. PCR was run on genomic DNA. The TCR beta CDR3 region was amplified using 30 forward and 13 reverse primers. TCRdb analysed the multiplex PCR reads with MiXCR anew, one entry per CDR3 protein. The sample records 270,000 or so distinct CDR3 sequences, more than 40% being singletons. Source material: peripheral blood mononuclear cells (PBMCs). These receptors were collected from a man aged 18 to 29 with type 2 diabetes.

This clonotype was observed many times. The J gene is TRBJ1-2, the V gene TRBV10-3, with TRBD1 as a possible D gene (5 bases). CDR3 length equals 13 residues. The germline V gene encodes CDR1 ENHRY and CDR2 SYGVKD. V lost 2 bases to trimming and J lost 5 bases, with 9 bases between them. CDR3 nucleotides: TGTGCCATCAGTGAGAGGGGTTTATATGGCTACACCTTC. It codes for CAISERGLYGYTF.

The chain recombines TRBV7-6 with TRBJ2-5; 7 bases are shared with TRBD2. Trimming cost V 5 bases and J 7 bases; bases outside gene matches: 7. Germline values: CDR1 SGHVS, CDR2 FNYEAQ. The CDR3 loop spans 13 amino acids. Written as DNA, the CDR3 is TGTGCCAGCAGCGACCGGACGGGAGGGACCCAGTACTTC. Translated, it gives CASSDRTGGTQYF.

This clonotype occurred a few times. The chain carries TRBV2 and TRBJ2-1; 8 positions agree with TRBD1. Germline CDR1 SNHLY, CDR2 FYNNEI. The CDR3 is 14 amino acids. Trimming at V came to 7 bases and at J to 6 bases, leaving 8 bases not matched to a gene. Here the CDR3 DNA reads TGTGCCAGCACCCCGGGACAGGACTTCAATGAGCAGTTCTTC. Translating gives CASTPGQDFNEQFF.

This chain links TRBV7-6 with TRBJ2-5; D unresolved. CDR1 SGHVS and CDR2 FNYEAQ come from the germline V gene. This CDR3 spans 16 amino acids. V lost 0 bases and J lost 2, with 13 bases in between. CDR3 amino acids: CASSLAKGDVQETQYF. In DNA, the CDR3 is TGTGCCAGCAGCTTAGCTAAAGGAGACGTTCAAGAGACCCAGTACTTC.

This chain joins TRBV27 and TRBJ2-5; TRBD2 agrees at 8 bases. This CDR3 is built from 18 residues. Germline V lookup: CDR1 MNHEY, CDR2 SMNVEV (reference sequence). J lost 5 bases, V lost 1 base, and 15 bases had no gene match. CDR3: CASSLFWDPIAGRETQYF. The DNA of the CDR3 is TGTGCCAGCAGTTTATTCTGGGATCCGATAGCGGGGCGGGAGACCCAGTACTTC.

This clonotype was found a few times. The chain recombines TRBV29-1 with TRBJ2-2, with 11 bases matching TRBD2. The germline CDR1 and CDR2 sequences are SQVTM and ANQGSEA. The CDR3 is 15 amino acids. The V gene end was trimmed by 7 bases and the J gene end by 4 bases; junction bases not matched to a gene: 8. The CDR3 DNA sequence: TGCAGCGCCCAAAGTGGGACTAGCGGCACCGGGGAGCTGTTTTTT. This translates into CSAQSGTSGTGELFF.

The chain is built from TRBV19 and TRBJ2-2, with 10 bases fitting TRBD1. The V segment lost 3 bases and the J segment 4 bases; nucleotides outside the gene matches: 2. Germline CDR1 is LNHDA and CDR2 is SQIVND (reference sequence). This CDR3 has 15 amino acids. The CDR3 nucleotides read TGTGCCAGTAGTATTGGGACAGGGGTCACCGGGGAGCTGTTTTTT. The encoded protein is CASSIGTGVTGELFF.

The rearrangement links TRBV9 to TRBJ2-3; D is uncertain. This CDR3 has 15 amino acids. Trimming removed 0 bases at V and 3 bases at J, with 11 bases between. Per germline, CDR1 SGDLS and CDR2 YYNGEE. The CDR3 DNA follows: TGTGCCAGCAGCGTAGTAGGTAGCAAAACAGATACGCAGTATTTT. This gives the protein CASSVVGSKTDTQYF.

V and J are TRBV27 and TRBJ2-3; D is unclear. With 3 bases removed from V and 1 base from J, the gap between germline ends came to 8 bases. The CDR3 covers 14 residues. Germline V gives CDR1 MNHEY, CDR2 SMNVEV (reference sequence). This CDR3 reads CASSLALGTDTQYF. For the CDR3, the DNA is TGTGCCAGCAGTTTGGCTTTGGGCACAGATACGCAGTATTTT.

The chain links TRBV2 to TRBJ2-5; D could derive from TRBD1 or TRBD2 (5 bases each). V lost 6 bases to trimming and J lost 2 bases, with 10 bases between them. This CDR3 is built from 13 residues. Per germline, CDR1 SNHLY and CDR2 FYNNEI. CDR3 residues: CASREGPQETQYF. The CDR3 bases are TGTGCCAGCAGAGAGGGACCACAAGAGACCCAGTACTTC.

The chain uses TRBV30 and TRBJ2-5; 12 bases align to TRBD2. V was pared by 4 bases and J by 4 bases, with 4 bases of the junction left unmatched. This CDR3 spans 14 amino acids. Per germline, CDR1 GTSNPN and CDR2 SVGIG (reference sequence). CDR3 loop: CAWTLAGGAETQYF. The CDR3 nucleotides are TGTGCCTGGACTCTAGCGGGAGGGGCAGAGACCCAGTACTTC.

This clonotype was counted a single time. The V and J genes are TRBV5-1 and TRBJ2-5; a possible D gene is TRBD1 (6 bases). The V end lost 4 bases, the J end lost 4 bases, and 14 bases lay between the germline ends. Germline V gene lookup returns CDR1 SGHRS and CDR2 YFSETQ. CDR3 size: 14 residues. CDR3 in amino acids: CASSQGRGGETQYF. As DNA, the CDR3 is TGCGCCAGCAGCCAAGGCAGGGGTGGAGAGACCCAGTACTTC.

The V gene is TRBV28, the J gene TRBJ1-4; maybe TRBD1 (5 bases). From germline, CDR1 is MDHEN and CDR2 SYDVKM. V lost 5 bases and J lost 6, with 13 bases in between. The CDR3 totals 14 residues. The CDR3, as DNA: TGTGCCAGCAGTCTGAGATGGGGGGATGAAAAACTGTTTTTT. Encoded protein: CASSLRWGDEKLFF.

V usage is TRBV12-3 or TRBV12-4 and J usage is TRBJ1-2; possible D gene TRBD1, 5 bases. The CDR3 extends over 15 amino acids. Trimming took off 3 bases at V and 0 bases at J, with 11 bases between the two ends. CDR3 nucleotide sequence: TGTGCCAGCAGTTTTCCTTCAGGGTCTAACTATGGCTACACCTTC. Translated, it gives CASSFPSGSNYGYTF.

The chain is built from TRBV25-1 and TRBJ1-1, with 7 bases aligning to TRBD1. Germline CDR1 reads MGHDK; CDR2 reads SYGVNS. The CDR3 is 16 amino acids. Trimming cost V 10 bases and J 1 base; bases outside gene matches: 15. The CDR3 reads CATHSTRTGPNTEAFF. The CDR3 DNA is TGTGCCACCCACAGCACACGGACAGGACCGAACACTGAAGCTTTCTTT.

The CDR3 region has the DNA TGTGCCAGTAGTCGATCAGACAGGGGGAAACCCCACGAGCAGTACTTC. Protein product: CASSRSDRGKPHEQYF. This chain joins TRBV19 and TRBJ2-7; 9 bases are shared with TRBD1. In germline, CDR1 is LNHDA, CDR2 SQIVND (reference sequence). The J segment lost 5 bases and the V segment lost 5 bases, leaving 13 bases of the junction unmatched. The CDR3 contains 16 residues.

The chain is built from TRBV19 and TRBJ1-4; D is ambiguous. The CDR3 sequence is 14 residues long. Germline V CDR1 and CDR2: LNHDA, SQIVND (reference sequence). Between the trimmed V and J ends, which lost 6 bases and 8 bases, there was a span of 16 bases. Written as DNA, the CDR3 is TGTGCCAGTAGGCCCCAGAGGAGAGGCGAAAAACTGTTTTTT. The encoded protein is CASRPQRRGEKLFF.

The chain employs TRBV29-1 and TRBJ2-7; 7 bases are a match to TRBD1. V lost 6 bases to trimming and J lost 6 bases; unmatched junction nucleotides: 8. Germline CDR1 and CDR2: SQVTM and ANQGSEA. This CDR3 is built from 12 residues. The CDR3 region has the DNA TGCAGCGTGCGACAGGGACGGGCCGAGCAGTACTTC. Translating gives CSVRQGRAEQYF.

Only a few counts were recorded for this clonotype. This sequence joins TRBV10-1 and TRBJ2-7; D uncertain. Trimming stripped 8 bases from V and 5 bases from J, with 13 bases between. Looked up from germline, CDR1 is WNHNN and CDR2 is SYGVQD (reference sequence). This CDR3 is 12 amino acids long. CDR3 protein: CASCQTLDEQYF. The CDR3 DNA is TGCGCCAGCTGCCAGACCCTCGACGAGCAGTACTTC.

This clonotype has a handful of counts. The rearrangement uses TRBV5-1 and TRBJ1-1; 7 nucleotides align to TRBD1. The V gene's germline CDR1 is SGHRS and CDR2 YFSETQ. V shed 5 bases and J 0 bases; nucleotides not matched to a gene: 10. The length of the CDR3 is 16 residues. The CDR3: CASSQLTGYLNTEAFF. The CDR3 bases are TGCGCCAGCAGTCAGCTGACAGGGTACTTGAACACTGAAGCTTTCTTT.

This clonotype turned up a few times. V usage is TRBV6-4 and J usage is TRBJ1-1, with 8 nucleotides matching TRBD1. Germline V gene lookup returns CDR1 MRHNA and CDR2 SNTAGT. There are 14 residues in the CDR3. V was pared by 4 bases and J by 5 bases, with 6 bases of the junction left unmatched. This CDR3 is CASSASGGATEAFF. The CDR3 nucleotides are TGTGCCAGCAGTGCATCAGGGGGCGCAACTGAAGCTTTCTTT.

This clonotype was found a few times. The chain links TRBV19 to TRBJ2-1; possible D gene TRBD1, 6 bases. Germline V lookup: CDR1 LNHDA, CDR2 SQIVND (reference sequence). Trimming removed 1 base at V and 2 bases at J, with 9 bases between. CDR3 length equals 15 residues. CDR3 residues: CASSIVDSAYNEQFF. The CDR3, as DNA: TGTGCCAGTAGTATAGTGGACAGTGCCTACAATGAGCAGTTCTTC.

The gene calls are TRBV9 and TRBJ1-1, with D maybe TRBD1 (6 bases). CDR1 is SGDLS and CDR2 is YYNGEE in the germline V gene. V dropped 6 bases and J dropped 4 bases, with 13 bases sitting between them. The CDR3 is 13 residues long. CDR3 DNA: TGTGCCAGCACCCCAGGGGACGGCACTGAAGCTTTCTTT. Translated, it gives CASTPGDGTEAFF.

In this sample, this clonotype turned up once. An end of the junction does not agree with germline; a read error may underlie this. The rearrangement joins TRBV10-1 to TRBJ2-3; tentative D call: TRBD2 (6 bases). Per germline, CDR1 WNHNN and CDR2 SYGVQD (reference sequence). The CDR3 spans 13 residues. The CDR3 loop is CARRRESTDAQYF. The DNA for the CDR3 is TGCGCCAGAAGACGGGAGAGCACAGATGCGCAGTATTTT.